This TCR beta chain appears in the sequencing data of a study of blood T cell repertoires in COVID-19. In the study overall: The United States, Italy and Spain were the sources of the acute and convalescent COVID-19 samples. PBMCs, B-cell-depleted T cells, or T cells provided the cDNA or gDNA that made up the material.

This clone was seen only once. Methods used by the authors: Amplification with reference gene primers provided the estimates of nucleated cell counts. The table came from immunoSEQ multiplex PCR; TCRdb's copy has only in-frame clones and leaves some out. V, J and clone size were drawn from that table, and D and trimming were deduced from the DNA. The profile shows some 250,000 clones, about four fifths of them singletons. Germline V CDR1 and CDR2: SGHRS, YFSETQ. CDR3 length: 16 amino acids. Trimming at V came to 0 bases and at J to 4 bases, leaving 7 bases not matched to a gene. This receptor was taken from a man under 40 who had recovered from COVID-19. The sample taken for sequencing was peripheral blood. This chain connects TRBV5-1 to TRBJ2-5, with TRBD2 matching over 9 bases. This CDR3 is CASSLAPSGARETQYF. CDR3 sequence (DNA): TGCGCCAGCAGCTTGGCCCCTAGCGGGGCCCGAGAGACCCAGTACTTC.